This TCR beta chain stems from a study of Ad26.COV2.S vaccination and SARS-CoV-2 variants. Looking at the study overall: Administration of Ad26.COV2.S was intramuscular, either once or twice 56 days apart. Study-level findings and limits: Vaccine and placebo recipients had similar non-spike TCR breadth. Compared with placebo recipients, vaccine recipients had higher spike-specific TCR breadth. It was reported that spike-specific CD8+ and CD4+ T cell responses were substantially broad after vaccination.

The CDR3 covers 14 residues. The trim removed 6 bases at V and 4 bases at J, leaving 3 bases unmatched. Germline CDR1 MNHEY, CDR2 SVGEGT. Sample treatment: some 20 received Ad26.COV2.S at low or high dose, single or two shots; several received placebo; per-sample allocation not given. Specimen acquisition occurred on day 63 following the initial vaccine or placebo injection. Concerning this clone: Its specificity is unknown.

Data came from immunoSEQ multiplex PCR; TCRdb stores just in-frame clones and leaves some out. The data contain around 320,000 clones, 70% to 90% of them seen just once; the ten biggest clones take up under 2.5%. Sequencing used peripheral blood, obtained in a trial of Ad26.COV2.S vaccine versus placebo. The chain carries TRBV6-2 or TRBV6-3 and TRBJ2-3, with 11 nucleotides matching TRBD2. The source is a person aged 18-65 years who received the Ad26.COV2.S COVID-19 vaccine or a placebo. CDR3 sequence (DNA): TGTGCCAGCAGCGTAGCGGGGGGGGCAGATACGCAGTATTTT. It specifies CASSVAGGADTQYF.